These 14 T cell receptor beta chains came from one sample sequenced in a study of cytomegalovirus exposure and HLA in healthy donors. Sequencing was performed with immunoSEQ multiplex PCR; in TCRdb, only in-frame clones are kept and a portion is missing. The sample consists of approximately 240,000 clones, 75% to 95% of them appearing once. The material sequenced was PBMCs. Every receptor here comes from a woman aged 18-29 years in good health and CMV-seronegative.

This chain connects TRBV18 to TRBJ1-1, with 10 bases lining up with TRBD1. Germline CDR1 is KGHSH and CDR2 is LQKENI. V shed 3 bases and J 10 bases; nucleotides not matched to a gene: 11. The CDR3 contains 15 residues. The CDR3 DNA reads as TGTGCCAGCTCACCGAGGGACAGGGGACGGTGGGGAGCTTTCTTT. The encoded protein is CASSPRDRGRWGAFF.

CDR3 DNA: TGTGCCAGCACCCGCGTCGACACCCGGGGGGGGGAGCTGTTTTTT. Protein: CASTRVDTRGGELFF. This rearrangement joins TRBV2 to TRBJ2-2, with D perhaps matching TRBD2 (6 bases). The CDR3 is 15 amino acids. CDR1 and CDR2 from the germline V gene are SNHLY and FYNNEI. Trimming stripped 7 bases from V and 8 bases from J, with 20 bases between.

The chain is built from TRBV6-1 and TRBJ2-7; weak D call: TRBD1 (6 bases). CDR3 length: 13 residues. V gave up 5 bases and J gave up 3 bases, with 11 bases separating them. Per germline, CDR1 MNHNS and CDR2 SASEGT. Written as DNA, the CDR3 is TGTGCCAGCAGTCTAGGACAGAACTACGAGCAGTACTTC. Protein product: CASSLGQNYEQYF.

The CDR3 nucleotides read TGCGCCAGCAGCTGGCCCCGGGCAACTAATGAAAAACTGTTTTTT. It yields the protein CASSWPRATNEKLFF. The V and J genes are TRBV5-1 and TRBJ1-4; D not certain. Germline-derived CDR1 and CDR2 are SGHRS and YFSETQ. This CDR3 contains 15 residues. The V end was cut by 3 bases, the J end by 0 bases, with 9 bases between.

CDR3 DNA: TGTGCCAGTAGTATACTGGGAGGTCGCGGGGATAGTAAGCCCCAGCATTTT. This codes for CASSILGGRGDSKPQHF. The rearrangement uses TRBV19 and TRBJ1-5; the D is unclear. V lost 2 bases and J lost 8, with 22 bases in between. Germline values: CDR1 LNHDA, CDR2 SQIVND (reference sequence). The CDR3 sequence is 17 residues long. The whole variable domain, filled in from reference TRBV19 and TRBJ1-5, reads DGGITQSPKYLFRKEGQNVTLSCEQNLNHDAMYWYRQDPGQGLRLIYYSQIVNDFQKGDIAEGYSVSREKKESFPLTVTSAQKNPTAFYLCASSILGGRGDSKPQHFGDGTRLSIL.

The rearrangement joins TRBV11-1 to TRBJ2-1; D gene uncertain. Trimming took off 6 bases at V and 0 bases at J, with 12 bases between the two ends. This CDR3 has 15 amino acids. Per the germline V gene, CDR1 is SGHAT and CDR2 is FQDESV (reference sequence). The CDR3 reads CASSQRFSSYNEQFF. CDR3 in DNA: TGTGCCAGCAGTCAGAGGTTTAGCTCCTACAATGAGCAGTTCTTC.

The rearrangement links TRBV14 to TRBJ1-2; a weak D match, TRBD1 (5 bases). Trimming cost V 4 bases and J 7 bases, with 19 bases left between them. Germline values: CDR1 SGHDN, CDR2 FVKESK. This CDR3 spans 15 amino acids. The chain's CDR3 is CASSPSGLLGRGYTF. As DNA, the CDR3 is TGTGCCAGCAGCCCCTCGGGACTGCTGGGTCGTGGCTACACCTTC.

This chain connects TRBV4-1 to TRBJ1-1; D call uncertain. The V gene lost 4 bases and the J gene lost 1 base, with 13 bases spanning the gap. Looked up from germline, CDR1 is MGHRA and CDR2 is YSYEKL. The CDR3 spans 15 residues. This CDR3 reads CASSPLRDGNTEAFF. CDR3 in DNA: TGCGCCAGCAGCCCCCTGAGGGATGGGAACACTGAAGCTTTCTTT.

The sample holds one count of this clone. This chain uses TRBV19 with TRBJ2-7; TRBD2 matches at 12 bases. V lost 5 bases, J lost 5 bases, and 4 bases stayed unmatched. The CDR3 is made up of 14 amino acids. Germline V gene sequence: CDR1 LNHDA, CDR2 SQIVND (reference sequence). The CDR3, as DNA: TGTGCCAGTAGTTCGACTAGCGGGAGACACGAGCAGTACTTC. Its translation: CASSSTSGRHEQYF.

The chain carries TRBV7-2 and TRBJ1-2; 7 bases are shared with TRBD1. V lost 5 bases and J lost 2; bases outside the gene matches: 5. Per the germline V gene, CDR1 is SGHTA and CDR2 is FQGNSA. This CDR3 is built from 14 residues. The CDR3 is CASSNRGSNYGYTF. The CDR3 DNA is TGTGCCAGCAGCAACAGGGGTTCAAACTATGGCTACACCTTC.

This rearrangement joins TRBV5-4 to TRBJ1-2; 8 bases align to TRBD1. This CDR3 is 14 amino acids long. V lost 4 bases to trimming and J lost 4 bases; unmatched junction nucleotides: 6. Germline V gene data show CDR1 as SGHNT and CDR2 as YYREEE (reference sequence). DNA of the CDR3: TGTGCCAGCAGCCCTGGACAGGGTGGCTATGGCTACACCTTC. Amino acid sequence: CASSPGQGGYGYTF.

The chain joins TRBV7-9 to TRBJ1-2; D not resolved. Per germline, CDR1 SEHNR and CDR2 FQNEAQ (reference sequence). V dropped 1 base and J dropped 8 bases, with 8 bases sitting between them. The CDR3 loop spans 12 amino acids. CDR3 residues: CASSLVAGGYTF. The DNA of the CDR3 is TGTGCCAGCAGCTTAGTGGCAGGCGGCTACACCTTC.

The chain uses TRBV11-2 and TRBJ2-1; 7 positions match TRBD2. CDR3 length: 14 residues. Germline lookup yields CDR1 SGHAT and CDR2 FQNNGV. Losses at the gene ends were 5 bases for V and 5 bases for J; bases not matched to a gene: 6. The CDR3 DNA follows: TGTGCCAGCAGCCCACTAGCGAGAAACAATGAGCAGTTCTTC. Protein: CASSPLARNNEQFF. Full variable domain (rest looked up from reference TRBV11-2 and TRBJ2-1): EAGVAQSPRYKIIEKRQSVAFWCNPISGHATLYWYQQILGQGPKLLIQFQNNGVVDDSQLPKDRFSAERLKGVDSTLKIQPAKLEDSAVYLCASSPLARNNEQFFGPGTRLTVL.

The chain recombines TRBV29-1 with TRBJ2-2; the match to TRBD2 covers 10 bases. This CDR3 has 17 amino acids. CDR1 and CDR2 from the germline V gene are SQVTM and ANQGSEA. Trimming at V came to 8 bases and at J to 3 bases, leaving 15 bases not matched to a gene. The CDR3: CSSFGSSGSPDTGELFF. CDR3 in DNA: TGCAGCTCATTCGGGTCTAGCGGGAGCCCCGACACCGGGGAGCTGTTTTTT.